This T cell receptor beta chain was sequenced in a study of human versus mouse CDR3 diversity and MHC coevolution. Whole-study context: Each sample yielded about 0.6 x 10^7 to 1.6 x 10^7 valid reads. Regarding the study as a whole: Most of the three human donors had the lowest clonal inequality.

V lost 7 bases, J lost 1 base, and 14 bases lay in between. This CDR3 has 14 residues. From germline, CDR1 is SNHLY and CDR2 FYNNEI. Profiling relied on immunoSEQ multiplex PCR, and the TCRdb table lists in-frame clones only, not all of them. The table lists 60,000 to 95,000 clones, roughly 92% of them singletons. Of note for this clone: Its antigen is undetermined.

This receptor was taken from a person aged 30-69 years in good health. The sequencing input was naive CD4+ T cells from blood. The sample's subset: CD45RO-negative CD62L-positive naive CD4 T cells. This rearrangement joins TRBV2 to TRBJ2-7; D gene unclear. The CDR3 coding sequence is TGTGCCAGCAACGTCCCTCCGAGGTCCTACGAGCAGTACTTC. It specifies CASNVPPRSYEQYF.